This is a list of T cell receptor delta chains from one sample in a study of gamma-delta chains in newborns, infants, children. TCRdb reprocessed the reads using CATT. This table holds about 1,000 delta-chain clones, roughly 0.8% found once. The sequenced sample consisted of blood. The receptors were sampled from a child in good health. CDR3s include the opening cysteine and the closing phenylalanine or tryptophan. The D gene is left open where the match is weak. Only some rows state a clone size, as once, few, many or a class for expanded clones.

j_gene,d_gene,v_gene,abundance,CDR3nt,CDR3aa
TRDJ1,NA,TRDV2,few,TGTGCCTGTGACACAGTAGGCGTGGTGGAGGTCGACACCGATAAACCCATCTTT,CACDTVGVVEVDTDKPIF
TRDJ1,TRDD3,TRDV1,medium-sized,TGTGCTCTTGGGGAATTGAGCTTGATCCTCTGGGGGATAAGGACCGATAAACTCATCTTT,CALGELSLILWGIRTDKLIF
TRDJ3,NA,TRDV2,NA,TGTGCCTGTGACACCGTGGGGACGGGTGGCTCCTGGGACACCCGACAGATGTTTTTC,CACDTVGTGGSWDTRQMFF
TRDJ3,TRDD3,TRDV2,NA,TGTGCCTGTGACACGACCGGGGGATCCAGCTCCTGGGACACCCGGCAGATGTTTTTC,CACDTTGGSSSWDTRQMFF
TRDJ1,TRDD3,TRDV1,large,TGTGCTCTTGGGGAACGGTATATGGGCCAGAACCCCCCAAACTTACTGGGGGATTTTCCGTACACCGATAAACTCATCTTT,CALGERYMGQNPPNLLGDFPYTDKLIF
TRDJ1,TRDD3,TRDV2,large,TGTGCCTGTGACGGGATGGGGGATACTGTAGGCTCCGATAAACTCATCTTT,CACDGMGDTVGSDKLIF
TRDJ1,TRDD3,TRDV1,hyperexpanded,TGTGCTCTTGGGGAACTACGGCCCGCGTCCGCTTTGTTGGGGGAGTTATTGTACACCGATAAACTCATCTTT,CALGELRPASALLGELLYTDKLIF
TRDJ1,TRDD3,TRDV2,hyperexpanded,TGTGCCTGTGACACCCTAAACTGGGGGATACACACCGATAAACTCATCTTT,CACDTLNWGIHTDKLIF
TRDJ1,TRDD3,TRDV2,NA,TGTGCCTGTGACACTGTACTGGGGGAGCCGAGCATACACTCCGATAAACTCATCTTT,CACDTVLGEPSIHSDKLIF
TRDJ1,NA,TRDV2,large,TGTGCCTGTGACACCGCTGGGGACTCGTACACCGATAAACTCATCTTT,CACDTAGDSYTDKLIF
TRDJ1,TRDD3,TRDV2,large,TGTGCCTGTGACACCCCTTATACTGGGGCCTCGAAGAACACCGATAAACTCATCTTT,CACDTPYTGASKNTDKLIF
TRDJ1,TRDD2,TRDV3,large,TGTGCCTTCCCCACGCTTCCTATCCACGCCAAACTCATCTTT,CAFPTLPIHAKLIF
TRDJ1,TRDD3,TRDV2,medium-sized,TGTGCCTGTGACATGTTACTGGGGGACTCCCTTAAAGAACTCATCTTT,CACDMLLGDSLKELIF
TRDJ3,TRDD3,TRDV2,large,TGTGCCTGTGACACGACTGGGGGATCCAGCTCCTGGGACACCCGACAGATGTTTTTC,CACDTTGGSSSWDTRQMFF
TRDJ3,NA,TRDV2,NA,TGTGCCTGTGACACCTTGAAGCGGATTCCAAGCTCCTGGGACACCCGACAGATGTTTTTC,CACDTLKRIPSSWDTRQMFF
TRDJ1,TRDD3,TRDV1,large,TGTGCTCTTGGGGTTCCTAGGTACTGGGGGATACTCCCGTACACCGATAAACTCATCTTT,CALGVPRYWGILPYTDKLIF
TRDJ1,TRDD3,TRDV1,NA,TGTGCTCTTGGGGAACTTAGCCTCCCCTCGCACTGGGGGGATGCTGAAGATAAACTCATCTTT,CALGELSLPSHWGDAEDKLIF
TRDJ1,TRDD2,TRDV3,large,TGTGCCTCTTCCCTGCCTTCCTACGAAGGAAGGGACTACACCGATAAACTCATCTTT,CASSLPSYEGRDYTDKLIF
TRDJ1,NA,TRDV2,hyperexpanded,TGTGCCTGTGACGCAGTAGGCGTGGTGGGGGTCGACACCGATAAACTCATCTTT,CACDAVGVVGVDTDKLIF
TRDJ1,NA,TRDV2,large,TGTGCCTGTGACACCCTCCTCGGGGGACAGACCGATAAACTCATCTTT,CACDTLLGGQTDKLIF
TRDJ1,TRDD3,TRDV2,large,TGTGCCTGTGACACCGTACTGGGGGCCAAACTATACACCGATAAACTCATCTTT,CACDTVLGAKLYTDKLIF
TRDJ1,TRDD3,TRDV2,large,TGTGCCTGTGACGCACTGGGGGAGTACACCGATAAACTCATCTTT,CACDALGEYTDKLIF
TRDJ1,NA,TRDV3,large,TGTGCCCTTAGAGAAGACACCGATAAACTCATCTTT,CALREDTDKLIF
TRDJ1,TRDD3,TRDV2,few,TGTGCCCGTGACACACTTACTGGGGGGTACGCCGTGGATAAACTCATCTTT,CARDTLTGGYAVDKLIF
TRDJ1,NA,TRDV2,NA,TGTGCCTGTACCGCCTTGGGGATTAGTTTGGGTCCCGATAAACTCATCTTT,CACTALGISLGPDKLIF
TRDJ1,TRDD3,TRDV3,large,TGTGCCTTGAGGCCTTCGCCTAGAATTTCGGTACTGGGGGATAAGGGCACCGATAAACTCATCTTT,CALRPSPRISVLGDKGTDKLIF
TRDJ3,NA,TRDV2,few,TGTGCCTGTGACACCGCGGATAGCTCCTGGGACACCCGACAGATGTTTTTC,CACDTADSSWDTRQMFF
TRDJ1,TRDD2,TRDV1,large,TGTGCTCTTGGGGACCTTCCTACGGGGGTGGTACTGGGCTACACCGATAAACTCATCTTT,CALGDLPTGVVLGYTDKLIF
TRDJ3,TRDD3,TRDV2,medium-sized,TGTGCCTGTGGCACCGGTGGATACGGCTCCTGGGACACCCGACAGATGTTTTTC,CACGTGGYGSWDTRQMFF
TRDJ1,TRDD3,TRDV2,large,TGTGCCTGTGACGCCTTGCTGGGGGGTACCGATAAACTCATCTTT,CACDALLGGTDKLIF
TRDJ1,NA,TRDV1,NA,TGTGCTCTCAATGGCCGGTCGGCGACCGATAAACTCATCTTT,CALNGRSATDKLIF
TRDJ1,NA,TRDV2,hyperexpanded,TGTGCCTGTGACACCGTAGGGGAGCCGTACACCGATAAACTCATCTTT,CACDTVGEPYTDKLIF